The 8 T cell receptor beta chains listed next were all sequenced from one sample in a study of T cell responses to AZD1222 COVID-19 vaccine (dated by TCRdb to the early 2020s). What this sample's time point label stands for: about 28 days (+/-7) after the second vaccine dose. The library came from the immunoSEQ multiplex PCR assay. Drawn from immuneACCESS, this table holds only the in-frame rearrangements with V and J called that TCRdb kept. Clones are partly lost; checked studies trace under half to an unresolved V gene and leave the rest unexplained. The sample table contains approximately 120,000 clones; only one count was recorded for 84% of them. Roughly a quarter of the sample is taken by the ten largest. The sample consisted of peripheral blood, taken 28 days after the second AZD1222 dose. These TCRs come from an adult who received the AZD1222 COVID-19 vaccine.

The chain joins TRBV6-5 to TRBJ1-1; D may be TRBD1 (5 bases). The length of the CDR3 is 14 residues. CDR1 is MNHEY, CDR2 SVGAGI, per germline. V lost 6 bases, J lost 5 bases, and 16 bases lay in between. The CDR3 DNA follows: TGTGCCAGCAGCTTATGGGTAAAGGGGACTGAAGCTTTCTTT. This gives the protein CASSLWVKGTEAFF.

This chain uses TRBV4-2 with TRBJ2-6, with D uncertain. This CDR3 is 14 amino acids long. Germline V gene sequence: CDR1 LGHNA, CDR2 YNFKEQ. Trimming shortened V by 4 bases and J by 1 base, and 5 bases separated the two germline ends. The DNA for the CDR3 is TGTGCCAGCAGCCTAGAGTCTGGGGCCAACGTCCTGACTTTC. Translating gives CASSLESGANVLTF.

The chain combines TRBV5-8 with TRBJ1-5; D is perhaps TRBD1 (5 bases). The CDR3 contains 14 residues. CDR1 and CDR2 (germline): SGHTS, YDEGEE. The V end was cut by 0 bases, the J end by 9 bases, with 13 bases between. CDR3 nucleotides: TGTGCCAGCAGCTTGGCGGGGGGTTCCGGGCCCCAGCATTTT. Its translation is CASSLAGGSGPQHF.

This clone was observed a single time. Relative to the germline gene, one junction end is altered; a read error may explain this. CDR3 DNA sequence: TGTGCCAGCAGCACCTATAGACAGGATAGCAACCAGCCCCAGCATTTT. It specifies CASSTYRQDSNQPQHF. The chain couples TRBV27 to TRBJ1-5, with D perhaps TRBD1 (6 bases). This CDR3 is 16 amino acids long. Germline V gene sequence: CDR1 MNHEY, CDR2 SMNVEV (reference sequence).

This clone has just a few counts. This chain connects TRBV19 to TRBJ1-6, with D perhaps TRBD1 (5 bases). Germline V lookup: CDR1 LNHDA, CDR2 SQIVND (reference sequence). There are 17 residues in the CDR3. Trimming took 5 bases from V and 4 from J, leaving 18 bases between them. CDR3 in amino acids: CASSSGPGGNYNSPLHF. The CDR3 coding sequence is TGTGCCAGTAGTTCCGGTCCGGGGGGAAATTATAATTCACCCCTCCACTTT.

The chain carries TRBV7-9 and TRBJ1-2; D call uncertain. This CDR3 is 14 amino acids long. Germline V CDR1 and CDR2: SEHNR, FQNEAQ (reference sequence). V lost 2 bases and J 0 bases, leaving 7 bases between the germline ends. Here the CDR3 DNA reads TGTGCCAGCAGCTTATTTGGCGCTAACTATGGCTACACCTTC. It codes for CASSLFGANYGYTF.

The chain joins TRBV28 to TRBJ1-1; D uncertain. This CDR3 region has 14 residues. The germline gives CDR1 MDHEN, CDR2 SYDVKM. Trimming removed 5 bases from V and 0 bases from J, with 10 bases in between. CDR3 residues: CASSLSWVNTEAFF. The CDR3 DNA sequence: TGTGCCAGCAGTCTCTCGTGGGTGAACACTGAAGCTTTCTTT.

The rearrangement links TRBV3-1 (or the pseudogene TRBV3-2) to TRBJ2-1; the match to TRBD2 covers 7 bases. The CDR3 loop spans 14 amino acids. CDR1 is LGHDT and CDR2 is YNNKEL in the germline V gene (reference sequence). The V gene end was trimmed by 5 bases and the J gene end by 3 bases; junction bases not matched to a gene: 4. CDR3 residues: CASSVGGIYNEQFF. CDR3 sequence (DNA): TGTGCCAGCAGCGTCGGGGGGATCTACAATGAGCAGTTCTTC.